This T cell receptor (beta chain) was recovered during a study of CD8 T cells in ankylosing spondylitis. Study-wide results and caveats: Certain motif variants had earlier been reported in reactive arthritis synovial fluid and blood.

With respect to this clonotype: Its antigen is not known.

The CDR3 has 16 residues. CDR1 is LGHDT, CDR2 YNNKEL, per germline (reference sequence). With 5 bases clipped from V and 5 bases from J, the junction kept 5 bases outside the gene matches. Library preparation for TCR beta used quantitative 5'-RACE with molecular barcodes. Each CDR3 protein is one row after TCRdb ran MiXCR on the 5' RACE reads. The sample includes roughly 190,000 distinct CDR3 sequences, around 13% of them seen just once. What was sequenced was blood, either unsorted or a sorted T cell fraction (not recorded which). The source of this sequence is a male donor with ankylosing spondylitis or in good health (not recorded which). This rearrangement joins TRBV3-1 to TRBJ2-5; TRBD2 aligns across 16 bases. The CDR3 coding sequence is TGTGCCAGCAGCAACCCGGGACTAGCGGGAGGGGAGACCCAGTACTTC. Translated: CASSNPGLAGGETQYF.